The rows below give T cell receptor beta chains drawn from one sample of a study of cytomegalovirus exposure and HLA in healthy donors. Clones were sequenced by immunoSEQ multiplex PCR, and TCRdb holds only the in-frame ones, with some missing. This listing includes 120,000 to 150,000 clones. The sequenced sample was PBMCs. Receptors originate from a woman aged 45-65 years in good health and CMV-seronegative. CDR3s include the opening cysteine and the closing phenylalanine or tryptophan. A D gene is named only where the DNA matches it firmly.

D gene,V gene,J gene,CDR3 DNA,CDR3 protein
TRBD2,TRBV4-1,TRBJ2-7,TGCGCCTCCCAGCCACAGACTAGCGGTTGGCCCTCCTACGAGCAGTACTTC,CASQPQTSGWPSYEQYF
TRBD1,TRBV5-1,TRBJ1-1,TGCGCCAGCAGCTTGTCCGCGACAGGGGGCACTGAAGCTTTCTTT,CASSLSATGGTEAFF
.,TRBV28,TRBJ2-7,TGTGCCAGCACCCCGAGGAGAAGCTCCTACGAGCAGTACTTC,CASTPRRSSYEQYF
.,TRBV29-1,TRBJ1-1,TGCAGCGTTGAATACGTGCAGATGAACACTGAAGCTTTCTTT,CSVEYVQMNTEAFF
TRBD1,TRBV6-5,TRBJ1-5,TGTGCCAGCAGTTACCGCGGGACAGGGGGCGATCAGCCCCAGCATTTT,CASSYRGTGGDQPQHF
TRBD2,TRBV5-1,TRBJ2-3,TGCGCCAGCAGCACGGGACTAGCGGGGGGGCAAGATACGCAGTATTTT,CASSTGLAGGQDTQYF
TRBD1,TRBV19,TRBJ2-5,TGTGCCAGCCGACAGGGGGAGGCCCAGTACTTC,CASRQGEAQYF
.,TRBV28,TRBJ2-3,TGTGCCAGTTGGAGGTCGGATACGCAGTATTTT,CASWRSDTQYF
.,TRBV28,TRBJ1-4,TGTGCCAGCAGAGCATTAGCAACTAATGAAAAACTGTTTTTT,CASRALATNEKLFF
.,TRBV9,TRBJ1-6,TGTGCCAGCAGCTCTCCTTTGGGGGGTAGGAATTCACCCCTCCACTTT,CASSSPLGGRNSPLHF
TRBD2,TRBV5-1,TRBJ2-5,TGCGCCAGCAGCAACGGACTAGCGGCAGAGACCCAGTACTTC,CASSNGLAAETQYF
.,TRBV27,TRBJ1-2,TGTGCCAGCAGACCCTCCCATACAGGGGGCTACACCTTC,CASRPSHTGGYTF
.,TRBV9,TRBJ2-4,TGTGCCAGCAGCGTAGCAGGAGGGTTTCACATTCAGTACTTC,CASSVAGGFHIQYF
TRBD1,TRBV10-3,TRBJ1-2,TGTGCCATCAGAAATAGCGGACAGGGGAACTATGGCTACACCTTC,CAIRNSGQGNYGYTF
TRBD2,TRBV5-4,TRBJ2-5,TGTGCCAGCAGCAGTGGGACTAGCGCGCAAGAGACCCAGTACTTC,CASSSGTSAQETQYF
.,TRBV6-6,TRBJ1-1,TGTGCCAGCAGCCCAGGGGTTTATGCTTTCTTT,CASSPGVYAFF
TRBD1,TRBV2,TRBJ1-4,TGTGCCAGCAGTCTGGGACAGGGGATGGAAGAAAAACTGTTTTTT,CASSLGQGMEEKLFF
TRBD1,TRBV7-6,TRBJ2-3,TGTGCCAGCAGCTTGGGACAGTCCACAGATACGCAGTATTTT,CASSLGQSTDTQYF
.,TRBV23-1,TRBJ2-7,TGCGCCACTTCCCCTGGGCAGGGGAGGGCCTACGAGCAGTACTTC,CATSPGQGRAYEQYF
.,TRBV7-2,TRBJ1-4,TGTGCCAGCAGCTTAGCGTCCCGGTATAATGAAAAACTGTTTTTT,CASSLASRYNEKLFF
TRBD2,TRBV7-3,TRBJ2-1,TGTGCCAGCAGCTTAACTCTAGCGGGAGATGAGCAGTTCTTC,CASSLTLAGDEQFF
.,TRBV2,TRBJ1-5,TGTGCCAGCAATGCGGGTCTTAATCAGCCCCAGCATTTT,CASNAGLNQPQHF